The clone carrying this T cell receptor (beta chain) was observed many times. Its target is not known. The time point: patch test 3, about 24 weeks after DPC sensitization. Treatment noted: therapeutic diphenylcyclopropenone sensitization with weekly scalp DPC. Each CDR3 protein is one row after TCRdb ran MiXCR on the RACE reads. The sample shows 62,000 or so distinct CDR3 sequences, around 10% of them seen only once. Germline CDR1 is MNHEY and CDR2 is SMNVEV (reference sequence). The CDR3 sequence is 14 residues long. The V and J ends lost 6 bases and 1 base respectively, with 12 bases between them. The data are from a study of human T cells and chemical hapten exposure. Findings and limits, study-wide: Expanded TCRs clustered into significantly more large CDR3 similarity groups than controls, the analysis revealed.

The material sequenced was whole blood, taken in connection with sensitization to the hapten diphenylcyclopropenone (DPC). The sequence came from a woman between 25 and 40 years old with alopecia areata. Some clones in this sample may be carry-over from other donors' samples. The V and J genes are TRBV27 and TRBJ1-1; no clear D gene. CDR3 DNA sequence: TGTGCCAGCAGGACCCATAAACCGAACACTGAAGCTTTCTTT. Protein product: CASRTHKPNTEAFF.